The clone carrying this T cell receptor beta chain was counted at least ten times. Antigen: not known. V lost 7 bases to trimming and J lost 0 bases, with 8 bases between them. The germline CDR1 and CDR2 sequences are SQVTM and ANQGSEA. The CDR3 runs 12 residues. 5'RACE primed from the constant segment yielded TCR alpha and TCR beta cDNA libraries bearing sample barcodes and UMIs. In TCRdb, the 5' RACE reads were re-called with MiXCR into one record per CDR3 protein. This repertoire shows under 450,000 distinct CDR3 sequences, about 15% found once; its top ten account for about 20%. This entry comes from a study of T-cell memory formation after mild COVID-19. Study-wide background: The two donors had largely donor-specific TCR clusters.

Study-level findings and limits: The appearance of some responding clones in pre-infection memory suggested that cross-reactive memory joined.

This chain uses TRBV29-1 with TRBJ2-3, with D perhaps matching TRBD1 (6 bases). The origin of this receptor is a man aged 18 to 29 who had mild COVID-19 (a few samples of this study predate the infection). Cell type and time point are not known. The sequenced sample was PBMCs or a T cell subset sorted from them (not recorded which). The DNA of the CDR3 is TGCAGCGCCGGACAGAGCACAGATACGCAGTATTTT. This encodes CSAGQSTDTQYF.